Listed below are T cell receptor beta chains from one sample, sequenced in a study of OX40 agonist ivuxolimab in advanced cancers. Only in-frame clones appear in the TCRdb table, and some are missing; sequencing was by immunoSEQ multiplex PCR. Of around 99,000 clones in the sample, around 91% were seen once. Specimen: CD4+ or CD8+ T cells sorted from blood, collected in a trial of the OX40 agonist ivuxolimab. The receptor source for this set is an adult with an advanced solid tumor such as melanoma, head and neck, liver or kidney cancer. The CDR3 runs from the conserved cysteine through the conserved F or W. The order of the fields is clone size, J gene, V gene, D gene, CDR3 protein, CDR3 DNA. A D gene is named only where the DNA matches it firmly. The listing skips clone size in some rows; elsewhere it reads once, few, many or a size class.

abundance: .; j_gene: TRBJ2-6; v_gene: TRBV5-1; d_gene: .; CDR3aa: CASKSTGSGANVLTF; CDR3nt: TGCGCCAGCAAAAGTACAGGGAGTGGGGCCAACGTCCTGACTTTC
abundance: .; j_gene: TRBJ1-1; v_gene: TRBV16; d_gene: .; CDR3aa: CASSRGPQVRTINTEAFF; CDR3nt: TGTGCCAGCAGCCGCGGCCCCCAAGTGAGGACAATTAACACTGAAGCTTTCTTT
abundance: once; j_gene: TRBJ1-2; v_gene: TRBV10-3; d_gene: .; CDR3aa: CAISDSLNYGYTF; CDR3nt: TGTGCCATCAGCGACAGCCTCAACTATGGCTACACCTTC
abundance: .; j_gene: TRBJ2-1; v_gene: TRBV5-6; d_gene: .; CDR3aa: CASSTTFRDEQFF; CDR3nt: TGTGCCAGCAGCACGACGTTTCGGGATGAGCAGTTCTTC
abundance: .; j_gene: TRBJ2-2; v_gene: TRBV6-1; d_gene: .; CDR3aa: CASSEGFRELFF; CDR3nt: TGTGCCAGCAGTGAAGGGTTCCGGGAGCTGTTTTTT
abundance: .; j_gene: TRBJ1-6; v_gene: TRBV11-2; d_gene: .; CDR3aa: CASSSRRSYNSPLHF; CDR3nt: TGTGCCAGCAGCTCCCGCCGCTCCTATAATTCACCCCTCCACTTT
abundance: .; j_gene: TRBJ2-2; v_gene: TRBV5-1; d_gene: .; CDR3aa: CASFRDSDWNTGELFF; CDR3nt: TGCGCCAGCTTCCGGGACTCAGATTGGAACACCGGGGAGCTGTTTTTT
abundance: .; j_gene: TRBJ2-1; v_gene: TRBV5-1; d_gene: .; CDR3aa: CASSLDGGFDEQFF; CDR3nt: TGCGCCAGCAGCTTGGATGGGGGCTTCGATGAGCAGTTCTTC
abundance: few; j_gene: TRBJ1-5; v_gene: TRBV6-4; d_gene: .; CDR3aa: CASIGAGLVNQPQHF; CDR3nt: TGTGCCAGCATAGGGGCAGGGCTGGTTAATCAGCCCCAGCATTTT
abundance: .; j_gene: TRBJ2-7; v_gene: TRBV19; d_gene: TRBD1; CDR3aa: CASRRTQGVRSYEQYF; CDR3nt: TGTGCCAGTAGACGAACCCAGGGGGTAAGGTCCTACGAGCAGTACTTC
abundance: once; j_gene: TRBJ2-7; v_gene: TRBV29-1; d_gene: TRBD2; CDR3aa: CSVDIAGNEQYF; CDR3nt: TGCAGCGTTGACATAGCGGGTAATGAGCAGTACTTC
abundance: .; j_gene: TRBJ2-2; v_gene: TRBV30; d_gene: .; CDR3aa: CAGGPEPGELFF; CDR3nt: TGTGCCGGCGGTCCGGAGCCCGGGGAGCTGTTTTTT
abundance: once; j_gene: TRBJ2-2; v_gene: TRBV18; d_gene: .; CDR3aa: CASSPQAGELFF; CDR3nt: TGTGCCAGCTCACCACAGGCCGGGGAGCTGTTTTTT
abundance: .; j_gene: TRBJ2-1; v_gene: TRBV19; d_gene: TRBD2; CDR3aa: CASRAGGVDEQFF; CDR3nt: TGTGCCAGTAGGGCGGGGGGAGTAGATGAGCAGTTCTTC
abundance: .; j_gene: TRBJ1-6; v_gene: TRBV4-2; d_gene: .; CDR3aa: CAIQGLALNSPLHF; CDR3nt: TGTGCCATCCAGGGACTCGCCCTTAATTCACCCCTCCACTTT
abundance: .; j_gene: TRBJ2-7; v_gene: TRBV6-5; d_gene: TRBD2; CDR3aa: CASSSPSGSSYEQYF; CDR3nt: TGTGCCAGCAGTTCCCCTAGCGGGAGCTCCTACGAGCAGTACTTC
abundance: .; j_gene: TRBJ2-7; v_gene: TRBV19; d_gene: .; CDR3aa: CASSSQGLYEQYF; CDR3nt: TGTGCCAGTAGTAGTCAGGGACTCTACGAGCAGTACTTC
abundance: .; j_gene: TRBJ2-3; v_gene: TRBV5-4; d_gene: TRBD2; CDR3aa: CASRGGGSTDTQYF; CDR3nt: TGTGCCAGCCGCGGGGGGGGAAGCACAGATACGCAGTATTTT
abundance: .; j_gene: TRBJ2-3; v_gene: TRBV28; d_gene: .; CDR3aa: CASSLALQSGWTDTQYF; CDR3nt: TGTGCCAGCAGTTTAGCCCTCCAGAGCGGTTGGACAGATACGCAGTATTTT
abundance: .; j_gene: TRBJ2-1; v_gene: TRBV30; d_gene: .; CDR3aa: CACLRSSYNEQFF; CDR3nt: TGTGCCTGCCTAAGAAGCTCCTACAATGAGCAGTTCTTC
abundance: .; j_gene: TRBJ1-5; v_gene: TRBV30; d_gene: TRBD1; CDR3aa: CAWDRDNQPQHF; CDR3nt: TGTGCCTGGGACAGGGACAATCAGCCCCAGCATTTT
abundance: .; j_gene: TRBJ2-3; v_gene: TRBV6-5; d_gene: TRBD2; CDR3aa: CASSRGDTDTQYF; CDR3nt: TGTGCCAGCAGTCGGGGGGACACAGATACGCAGTATTTT
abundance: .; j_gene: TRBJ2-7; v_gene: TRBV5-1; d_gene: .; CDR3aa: CASSLAPQGYEQYF; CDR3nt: TGCGCCAGCAGCTTGGCCCCTCAGGGTTACGAGCAGTACTTC
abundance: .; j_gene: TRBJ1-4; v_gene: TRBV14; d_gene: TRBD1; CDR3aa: CASSQSYRGREKLFF; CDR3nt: TGTGCCAGCAGCCAGTCTTACAGGGGTAGGGAAAAACTGTTTTTT
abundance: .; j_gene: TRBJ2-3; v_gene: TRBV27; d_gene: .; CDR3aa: CASSSQSSTDTQYF; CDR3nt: TGTGCCAGCAGTTCTCAATCTAGCACAGATACGCAGTATTTT
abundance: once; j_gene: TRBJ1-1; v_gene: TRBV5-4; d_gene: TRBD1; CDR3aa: CASSTGQRDTEAFF; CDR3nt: TGTGCCAGCAGCACGGGACAGCGTGACACTGAAGCTTTCTTT
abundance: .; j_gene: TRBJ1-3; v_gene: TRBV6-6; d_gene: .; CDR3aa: CASSYGDTSGNTIYF; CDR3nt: TGTGCCAGCAGTTACGGGGACACCTCTGGAAACACCATATATTTT
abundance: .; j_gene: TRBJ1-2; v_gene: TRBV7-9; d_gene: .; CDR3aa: CASSVEGLGYGYTF; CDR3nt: TGTGCCAGCAGCGTCGAGGGTTTAGGGTATGGCTACACCTTC
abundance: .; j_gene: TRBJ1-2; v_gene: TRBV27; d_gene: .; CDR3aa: CASSFWDKTGGYTF; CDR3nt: TGTGCCAGCAGTTTCTGGGACAAAACGGGTGGCTACACCTTC
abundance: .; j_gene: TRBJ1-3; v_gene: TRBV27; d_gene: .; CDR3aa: CASSADGGDFSGNTIYF; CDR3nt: TGTGCCAGCAGCGCAGACGGGGGGGACTTCTCTGGAAACACCATATATTTT
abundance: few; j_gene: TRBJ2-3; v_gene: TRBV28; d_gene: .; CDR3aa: CASSYKGQGYF; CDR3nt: TGTGCCAGCAGTTACAAAGGCCAAGGGTATTTT
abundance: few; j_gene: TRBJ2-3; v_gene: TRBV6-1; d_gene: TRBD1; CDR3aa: CASSEERTGNSIDTQYF; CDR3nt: TGTGCCAGCAGTGAAGAACGGACAGGGAACAGTATAGATACGCAGTATTTT
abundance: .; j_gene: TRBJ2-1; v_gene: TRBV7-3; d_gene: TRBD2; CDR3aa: CASSSREKHEQFF; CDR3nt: TGTGCCAGCAGCTCGCGGGAGAAACATGAGCAGTTCTTC
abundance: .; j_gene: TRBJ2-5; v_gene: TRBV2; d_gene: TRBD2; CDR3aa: CASSTGTSVETQYF; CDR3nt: TGTGCCAGCAGTACCGGGACTAGCGTAGAGACCCAGTACTTC
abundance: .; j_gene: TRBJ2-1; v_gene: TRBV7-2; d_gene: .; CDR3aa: CASSLVRVKMGGEQFF; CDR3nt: TGTGCCAGCAGCTTAGTTAGGGTAAAAATGGGCGGTGAGCAGTTCTTC
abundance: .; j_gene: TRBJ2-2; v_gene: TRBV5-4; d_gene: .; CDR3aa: CASSSGGVSVGTGELFF; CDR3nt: TGTGCCAGCAGCTCCGGTGGGGTTTCAGTTGGAACCGGGGAGCTGTTTTTT
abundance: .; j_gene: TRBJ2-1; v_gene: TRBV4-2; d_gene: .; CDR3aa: CASSQVVGVYNEQFF; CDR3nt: TGTGCCAGCAGCCAAGTTGTAGGGGTATACAATGAGCAGTTCTTC
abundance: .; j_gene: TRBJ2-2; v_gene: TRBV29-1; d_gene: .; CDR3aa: CSVEDTAGKTGELFF; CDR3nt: TGCAGCGTTGAAGATACGGCGGGAAAAACCGGGGAGCTGTTTTTT
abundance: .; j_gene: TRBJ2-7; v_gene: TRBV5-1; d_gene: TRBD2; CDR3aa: CASSPPLAGIHEQYF; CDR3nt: TGCGCCAGCAGCCCGCCCTTAGCGGGGATACACGAGCAGTACTTC
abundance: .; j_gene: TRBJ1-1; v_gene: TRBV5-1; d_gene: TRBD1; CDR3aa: CASSLWGTGENTEAFF; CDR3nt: TGCGCCAGCAGCTTGTGGGGGACAGGGGAGAACACTGAAGCTTTCTTT
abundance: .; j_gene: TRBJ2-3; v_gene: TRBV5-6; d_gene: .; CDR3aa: CASSRPEHTQYF; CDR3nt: TGTGCCAGCAGCCGTCCCGAGCATACGCAGTATTTT
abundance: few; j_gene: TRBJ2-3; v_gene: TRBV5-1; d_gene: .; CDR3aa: CASSPGNPSTDTQYF; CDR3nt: TGCGCCAGCAGCCCTGGGAATCCTAGCACAGATACGCAGTATTTT